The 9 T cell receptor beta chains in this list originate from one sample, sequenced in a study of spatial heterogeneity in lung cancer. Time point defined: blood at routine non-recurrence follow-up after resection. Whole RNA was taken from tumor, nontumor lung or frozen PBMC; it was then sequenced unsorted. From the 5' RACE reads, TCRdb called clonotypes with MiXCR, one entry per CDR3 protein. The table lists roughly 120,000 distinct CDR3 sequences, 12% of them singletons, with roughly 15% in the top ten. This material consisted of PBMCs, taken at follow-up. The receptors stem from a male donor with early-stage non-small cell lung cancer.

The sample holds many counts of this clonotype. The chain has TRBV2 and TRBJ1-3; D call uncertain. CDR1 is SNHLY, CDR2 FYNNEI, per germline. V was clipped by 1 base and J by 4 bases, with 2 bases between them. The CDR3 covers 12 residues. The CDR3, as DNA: TGTGCCAGCAGTGAAGGGGGAAACACCATATATTTT. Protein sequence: CASSEGGNTIYF.

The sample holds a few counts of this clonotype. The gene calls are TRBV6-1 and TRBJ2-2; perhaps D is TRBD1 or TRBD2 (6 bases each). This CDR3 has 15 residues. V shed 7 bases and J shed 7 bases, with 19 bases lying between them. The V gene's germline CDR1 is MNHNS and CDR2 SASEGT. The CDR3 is CASTLEGGRGGELFF. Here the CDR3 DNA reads TGTGCCAGCACCCTTGAAGGGGGGCGTGGCGGGGAGCTGTTTTTT.

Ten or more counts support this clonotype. The CDR3 spells CASSLGEGRNEKLFF. CDR3 DNA sequence: TGTGCCAGCAGCTTAGGCGAAGGGCGTAATGAAAAACTGTTTTTT. V and J are TRBV7-6 and TRBJ1-4; D is unresolved. V dropped 1 base and J dropped 4 bases, with 10 bases sitting between them. The CDR3 contains 15 residues. CDR1 and CDR2 from the germline V gene are SGHVS and FNYEAQ.

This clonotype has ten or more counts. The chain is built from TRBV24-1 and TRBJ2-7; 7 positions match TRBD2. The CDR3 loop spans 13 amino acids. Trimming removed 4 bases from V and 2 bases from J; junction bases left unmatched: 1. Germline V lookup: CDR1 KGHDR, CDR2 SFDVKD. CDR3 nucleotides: TGTGCCACCAGTGACGGGGGGACCTACGAGCAGTACTTC. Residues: CATSDGGTYEQYF.

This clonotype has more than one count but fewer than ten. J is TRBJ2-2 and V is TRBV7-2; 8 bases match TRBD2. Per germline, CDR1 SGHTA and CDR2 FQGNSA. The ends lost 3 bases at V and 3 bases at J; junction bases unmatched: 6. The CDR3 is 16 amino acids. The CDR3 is CASSLVPGGHTGELFF. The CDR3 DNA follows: TGTGCCAGCAGCTTGGTACCGGGGGGGCACACCGGGGAGCTGTTTTTT.

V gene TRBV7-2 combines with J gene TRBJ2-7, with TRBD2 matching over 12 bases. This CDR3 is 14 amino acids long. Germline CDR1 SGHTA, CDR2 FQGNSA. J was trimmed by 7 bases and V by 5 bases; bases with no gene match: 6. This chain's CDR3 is CASSPRTSGEEQYF. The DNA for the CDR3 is TGTGCCAGCAGCCCACGGACTAGCGGGGAGGAGCAGTACTTC.

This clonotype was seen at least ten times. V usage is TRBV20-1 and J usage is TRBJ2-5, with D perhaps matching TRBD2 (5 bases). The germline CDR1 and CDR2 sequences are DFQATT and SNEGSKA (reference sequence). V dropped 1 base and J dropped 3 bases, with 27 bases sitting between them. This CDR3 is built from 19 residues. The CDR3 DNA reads TGCAGTGCTAGAGGGCTCAACTTGGCGGCTAGCCGTAGAGAAGAGACCCAGTACTTC. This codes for CSARGLNLAASRREETQYF.

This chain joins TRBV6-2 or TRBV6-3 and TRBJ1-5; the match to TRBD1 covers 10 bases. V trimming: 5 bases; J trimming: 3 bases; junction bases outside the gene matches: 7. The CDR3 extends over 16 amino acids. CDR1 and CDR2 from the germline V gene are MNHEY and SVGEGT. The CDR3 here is CASSNSDRGYNQPQHF. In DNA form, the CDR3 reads TGTGCCAGCAGTAATTCGGACAGGGGGTACAATCAGCCCCAGCATTTT.

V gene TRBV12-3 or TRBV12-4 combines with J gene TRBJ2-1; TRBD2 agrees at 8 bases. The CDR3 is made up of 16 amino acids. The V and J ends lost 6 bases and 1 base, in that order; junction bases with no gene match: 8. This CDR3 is CASSPTSGGSYNEQFF. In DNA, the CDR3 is TGTGCCAGCAGCCCAACGAGCGGGGGTTCCTACAATGAGCAGTTCTTC.